What follows is one T cell receptor (beta chain) and its context. Other nucleotide sequences in the sample specify the same CDR3. The V and J ends lost 2 bases and 4 bases respectively, with 11 bases between them. Per germline, CDR1 SGHTA and CDR2 FQGTGA. This CDR3 contains 14 residues. The source of the sample is a study of blood T cell repertoires in COVID-19. Whole-study context: The cDNA or gDNA used as material had been derived from T cells, B-cell-depleted T cells, or PBMCs.

Measured with immunoSEQ multiplex PCR; TCRdb has only the in-frame clones, and not every one. This table has about 160,000 clones, approximately 86% appearing once. Sequenced: peripheral blood. The chain carries TRBV7-3 and TRBJ2-5; tentative D call: TRBD2 (5 bases). This receptor was identified in a woman older than 75 with active or convalescent COVID-19. CDR3 nucleotides: TGTGCCAGCAGCTTATCGAGCCGGGGAGAGACCCAGTACTTC. It specifies CASSLSSRGETQYF.